Listed below are T cell receptor beta chains from one sample, sequenced in a study of T cells after yellow fever vaccination. Using its own MiXCR run on the 5' RACE reads, TCRdb lists one record per CDR3 protein. The sample carries a few hundred thousand distinct CDR3 sequences, 8.1% recorded once. The sample consisted of PBMCs, taken around 45 days after the first yellow fever vaccination. These receptors all come from a young man who received the YFV17D yellow fever vaccine. Both conserved end residues are part of each CDR3. The order of the fields is D gene, J gene, V gene, clone size, CDR3 protein, CDR3 DNA. The D gene is left open where the match is weak. Not all rows give a size; the values are once, few, many and, for expanded clones, a class.

D gene: NA
J gene: TRBJ2-3
V gene: TRBV5-1
clone size: NA
CDR3 protein: CASSLGPLATSTDTQYF
CDR3 DNA: TGCGCCAGCAGCTTGGGACCTCTAGCGACTAGCACAGATACGCAGTATTTT

D gene: NA
J gene: TRBJ2-2
V gene: TRBV29-1
clone size: few
CDR3 protein: CSVGNTLIAGELFF
CDR3 DNA: TGCAGCGTTGGGAACACCCTAATTGCCGGGGAGCTGTTTTTT

D gene: NA
J gene: TRBJ1-5
V gene: TRBV7-3
clone size: NA
CDR3 protein: CASSSHSRVTDQPQHF
CDR3 DNA: TGTGCCAGCAGCTCCCATAGTAGGGTAACGGATCAGCCCCAGCATTTT

D gene: TRBD1
J gene: TRBJ1-6
V gene: TRBV6-5
clone size: NA
CDR3 protein: CASSYSDRESPLHF
CDR3 DNA: TGTGCCAGCAGTTACTCGGACAGGGAATCACCCCTCCACTTT

D gene: NA
J gene: TRBJ2-6
V gene: TRBV5-1
clone size: few
CDR3 protein: CASSLVAGSGANVLTF
CDR3 DNA: TGCGCCAGCAGCTTGGTCGCGGGCTCCGGGGCCAACGTCCTGACTTTC

D gene: NA
J gene: TRBJ2-6
V gene: TRBV12-3/TRBV12-4
clone size: many
CDR3 protein: CASRGAGANVLTF
CDR3 DNA: TGTGCCAGCAGAGGGGCTGGGGCCAACGTCCTGACTTTC

D gene: NA
J gene: TRBJ2-7
V gene: TRBV20-1
clone size: NA
CDR3 protein: CSTQGRSYEQYF
CDR3 DNA: TGCAGTACACAAGGCCGGTCCTACGAGCAGTACTTC

D gene: NA
J gene: TRBJ2-3
V gene: TRBV7-2
clone size: few
CDR3 protein: CASSLVGVGFTDTQYF
CDR3 DNA: TGTGCCAGCAGCTTAGTGGGGGTTGGGTTCACAGATACGCAGTATTTT

D gene: NA
J gene: TRBJ1-1
V gene: TRBV12-3/TRBV12-4
clone size: many
CDR3 protein: CASSLGGGTEAFF
CDR3 DNA: TGTGCCAGCAGCTTAGGAGGGGGCACTGAAGCTTTCTTT

D gene: NA
J gene: TRBJ2-7
V gene: TRBV15
clone size: NA
CDR3 protein: CATSRDAGSPYEQYF
CDR3 DNA: TGTGCCACCAGCAGAGACGCGGGGTCCCCCTACGAGCAGTACTTC

D gene: NA
J gene: TRBJ1-1
V gene: TRBV6-1
clone size: NA
CDR3 protein: CASSEGGTSLEAFF
CDR3 DNA: TGTGCCAGCAGTGAAGGCGGCACGTCTCTTGAAGCTTTCTTT

D gene: TRBD1
J gene: TRBJ1-1
V gene: TRBV7-2
clone size: many
CDR3 protein: CASSLDHRGNTEAFF
CDR3 DNA: TGTGCCAGCAGCTTAGACCACAGGGGGAACACTGAAGCTTTCTTT

D gene: NA
J gene: TRBJ2-2
V gene: TRBV7-9
clone size: few
CDR3 protein: CASRDGQLNTGELFF
CDR3 DNA: TGTGCCAGCCGCGATGGGCAGCTGAACACCGGGGAGCTGTTTTTT

D gene: TRBD2
J gene: TRBJ2-1
V gene: TRBV5-1
clone size: few
CDR3 protein: CASSLVGGLAGDNEQFF
CDR3 DNA: TGCGCCAGCAGCTTGGTAGGCGGACTAGCGGGAGACAATGAGCAGTTCTTC

D gene: NA
J gene: TRBJ1-2
V gene: TRBV10-3
clone size: few
CDR3 protein: CAISESGYGYTF
CDR3 DNA: TGTGCCATCAGTGAGTCTGGTTATGGCTACACCTTC

D gene: NA
J gene: TRBJ1-3
V gene: TRBV28
clone size: NA
CDR3 protein: CASSSGQPGNTIYF
CDR3 DNA: TGTGCCAGCAGCTCAGGACAGCCCGGAAACACCATATATTTT

D gene: NA
J gene: TRBJ2-1
V gene: TRBV6-2/TRBV6-3
clone size: few
CDR3 protein: CASTNLGRQFF
CDR3 DNA: TGTGCCAGCACTAATTTAGGCCGGCAGTTCTTC

D gene: NA
J gene: TRBJ2-3
V gene: TRBV5-1
clone size: many
CDR3 protein: CASSEGSTDTQYF
CDR3 DNA: TGTGCCAGCAGTGAGGGGAGCACAGATACGCAGTATTTT

D gene: NA
J gene: TRBJ1-5
V gene: TRBV28
clone size: few
CDR3 protein: CASTRGDWDQPQHF
CDR3 DNA: TGTGCCAGCACTCGCGGGGATTGGGATCAGCCCCAGCATTTT

D gene: NA
J gene: TRBJ2-2
V gene: TRBV5-5
clone size: NA
CDR3 protein: CVSSGRPTGELFF
CDR3 DNA: TGTGTCAGCAGCGGCAGGCCCACCGGGGAGCTGTTTTTT

D gene: NA
J gene: TRBJ1-6
V gene: TRBV6-2/TRBV6-3
clone size: NA
CDR3 protein: CASTDLDIYNSPLHF
CDR3 DNA: TGTGCCAGCACCGACTTGGACATCTATAATTCACCCCTCCACTTT

D gene: NA
J gene: TRBJ1-1
V gene: TRBV7-9
clone size: few
CDR3 protein: CASSLGEGHSRDTEAFF
CDR3 DNA: TGTGCCAGCAGCTTAGGGGAGGGACATTCGAGGGACACTGAAGCTTTCTTT

D gene: NA
J gene: TRBJ1-6
V gene: TRBV15
clone size: NA
CDR3 protein: CATSRDSRSLHF
CDR3 DNA: TGTGCCACCAGCAGAGATTCTAGGTCCCTCCACTTT

D gene: NA
J gene: TRBJ1-3
V gene: TRBV6-5
clone size: many
CDR3 protein: CASSYLVGSGNTIYF
CDR3 DNA: TGTGCCAGCAGTTACCTTGTTGGCTCTGGAAACACCATATATTTT

D gene: TRBD1
J gene: TRBJ2-3
V gene: TRBV25-1
clone size: NA
CDR3 protein: CASSDLGQGAADTQYF
CDR3 DNA: TGTGCCAGCAGTGATCTAGGACAGGGGGCCGCAGATACGCAGTATTTT

D gene: TRBD2
J gene: TRBJ2-5
V gene: TRBV12-3/TRBV12-4
clone size: NA
CDR3 protein: CASSFSGTSGQETQYF
CDR3 DNA: TGTGCCAGCAGTTTCTCCGGGACTAGCGGACAAGAGACCCAGTACTTC

D gene: TRBD1
J gene: TRBJ2-2
V gene: TRBV5-5
clone size: NA
CDR3 protein: CASSLGSGTGNTGELFF
CDR3 DNA: TGTGCCAGCAGCTTGGGTTCTGGGACAGGGAACACCGGGGAGCTGTTTTTT

D gene: NA
J gene: TRBJ2-7
V gene: TRBV7-2
clone size: few
CDR3 protein: CASSLVSGRVDYEQYF
CDR3 DNA: TGTGCCAGCAGCTTAGTATCTGGCAGGGTAGACTACGAGCAGTACTTC

D gene: TRBD1
J gene: TRBJ1-1
V gene: TRBV4-2
clone size: few
CDR3 protein: CASSYRGAGAEAFF
CDR3 DNA: TGTGCCAGCAGCTACAGGGGGGCTGGAGCTGAAGCTTTCTTT

D gene: TRBD2
J gene: TRBJ2-1
V gene: TRBV6-2/TRBV6-3
clone size: few
CDR3 protein: CASSKTGTRAYNEQFF
CDR3 DNA: TGTGCCAGCAGCAAAACCGGGACTAGGGCCTACAATGAGCAGTTCTTC

D gene: TRBD1
J gene: TRBJ2-1
V gene: TRBV15
clone size: NA
CDR3 protein: CATRAGTGAYNEQFF
CDR3 DNA: TGTGCCACCAGGGCAGGGACAGGAGCCTACAATGAGCAGTTCTTC

D gene: NA
J gene: TRBJ1-5
V gene: TRBV7-6
clone size: NA
CDR3 protein: CASSPQKGPQHF
CDR3 DNA: TGTGCCAGCAGCCCTCAGAAGGGCCCCCAGCATTTT

D gene: NA
J gene: TRBJ2-2
V gene: TRBV12-3/TRBV12-4
clone size: NA
CDR3 protein: CASSFTRVSTGELFF
CDR3 DNA: TGTGCCAGCAGTTTCACTAGGGTCTCCACCGGGGAGCTGTTTTTT

D gene: NA
J gene: TRBJ1-4
V gene: TRBV7-2
clone size: NA
CDR3 protein: CASSPLGGWGEKLFF
CDR3 DNA: TGTGCCAGCAGCCCCCTGGGAGGGTGGGGTGAAAAACTGTTTTTT

D gene: NA
J gene: TRBJ2-7
V gene: TRBV7-2
clone size: NA
CDR3 protein: CASSLATGHHVEQYF
CDR3 DNA: TGTGCCAGCAGCTTAGCTACTGGACACCACGTCGAGCAGTACTTC

D gene: TRBD2
J gene: TRBJ2-1
V gene: TRBV18
clone size: few
CDR3 protein: CASSGNLADNEQFF
CDR3 DNA: TGTGCCAGCTCAGGTAACCTAGCGGACAATGAGCAGTTCTTC

D gene: NA
J gene: TRBJ1-2
V gene: TRBV7-2
clone size: NA
CDR3 protein: CASSLSGGLSYGYTF
CDR3 DNA: TGTGCCAGCAGCTTAAGCGGCGGCTTATCCTATGGCTACACCTTC

D gene: NA
J gene: TRBJ1-2
V gene: TRBV12-3/TRBV12-4
clone size: NA
CDR3 protein: CASSFSITYGYTF
CDR3 DNA: TGTGCCAGCAGTTTCTCGATTACCTATGGCTACACCTTC

D gene: TRBD1
J gene: TRBJ2-7
V gene: TRBV7-8
clone size: NA
CDR3 protein: CASSAWGTGVYEQYF
CDR3 DNA: TGTGCCAGCAGCGCGTGGGGGACAGGGGTTTACGAGCAGTACTTC

D gene: NA
J gene: TRBJ1-6
V gene: TRBV7-2
clone size: few
CDR3 protein: CASSLDGGTRNSPLHF
CDR3 DNA: TGTGCCAGCAGCTTAGACGGCGGTACAAGGAATTCACCCCTCCACTTT

D gene: NA
J gene: TRBJ2-5
V gene: TRBV24-1
clone size: few
CDR3 protein: CATSDPLEGNQETQYF
CDR3 DNA: TGTGCCACCAGTGATCCCTTAGAGGGGAACCAAGAGACCCAGTACTTC

D gene: NA
J gene: TRBJ2-7
V gene: TRBV7-6
clone size: NA
CDR3 protein: CASSHPGQGHGEQYF
CDR3 DNA: TGTGCCAGCAGCCACCCGGGGCAGGGGCATGGCGAGCAGTACTTC

D gene: TRBD2
J gene: TRBJ2-6
V gene: TRBV12-3/TRBV12-4
clone size: NA
CDR3 protein: CASSLGLAGAGANVLTF
CDR3 DNA: TGTGCCAGCAGTCTCGGACTAGCGGGGGCTGGGGCCAACGTCCTGACTTTC

D gene: TRBD1
J gene: TRBJ1-2
V gene: TRBV18
clone size: NA
CDR3 protein: CASSTGGQLIYGYTF
CDR3 DNA: TGTGCCAGCTCAACCGGGGGACAGCTAATCTATGGCTACACCTTC

D gene: TRBD1
J gene: TRBJ2-5
V gene: TRBV5-1
clone size: NA
CDR3 protein: CASRERTGTGVRETQYF
CDR3 DNA: TGCGCCAGCAGAGAGAGAACCGGGACAGGGGTCAGAGAGACCCAGTACTTC